Sequencing of this T cell receptor (beta chain) was carried out in a study of control samples from healthy donors and cancer patients. V dropped 5 bases and J dropped 3 bases, with 11 bases sitting between them. The germline CDR1 and CDR2 sequences are LGHDT and YNNKEL (reference sequence). This CDR3 has 13 amino acids. Measured with immunoSEQ multiplex PCR; TCRdb has only the in-frame clones, and not every one. The sample has about 98,000 clones, approximately 82% seen once. The specimen was blood. This clonotype was sampled from a man in his 60s in good health. This sequence joins TRBV3-1 (or the pseudogene TRBV3-2) and TRBJ2-7; D not resolved. DNA for the CDR3: TGTGCCAGCAGCATCCGCGGAGTCTACGAGCAGTACTTC. Its translation is CASSIRGVYEQYF.